This T cell receptor (beta chain) is from a study of blood T cell repertoires in COVID-19. Across the whole study: The cDNA or gDNA used as material had been derived from T cells, B-cell-depleted T cells, or PBMCs.

In the original processing: Estimation of nucleated cell counts was performed using reference gene primer amplification. Sequencing was performed with immunoSEQ multiplex PCR; in TCRdb, only in-frame clones are kept and a portion is missing. That table supplies the V and J calls and clone size; D and trimming were determined from the DNA. The table lists some 310,000 clones, over 85% of them singletons. Researchers sorted participants into cohorts using their self-reported clinical history. Donors in Cohort 3 counted as recovered after two negative PCRs, clearance, or symptom resolution. Germline values: CDR1 SGHNT, CDR2 YYREEE (reference sequence). V was shortened by 6 bases and J by 5 bases, with 26 bases between the two germline ends. This CDR3 comprises 17 residues.

The rearrangement uses TRBV5-4 and TRBJ1-1; D call uncertain. The sequence came from a woman aged 30 to 39 who had recovered from COVID-19. Sequenced input: PBMCs or T cells enriched from blood (not recorded which). The CDR3 region is CASNQNGEGRPWTEAFF. The CDR3 DNA is TGTGCCAGCAACCAAAACGGGGAAGGGAGGCCGTGGACTGAAGCTTTCTTT.